This T cell receptor beta chain was documented in a study of early T cells in non-severe SARS-CoV-2 infection (dated by TCRdb to the early 2020s). Study-level background: Because TCR sequencing relied on bulk RNA taken from unsorted whole blood, pairing of alpha and beta chains was not possible. Results and caveats for the whole study, not just this receptor: VDJdb matching was skewed toward anti-spike CD8 responses and likely underestimated virus-specific expansions, missing private and CD4 specificities.

The study was a case-control design nested within a healthcare worker cohort in London, UK, with weekly nasopharyngeal swab PCR tests and blood sampling. Between 23 and 31 March 2020, the week of the UK lockdown, healthcare workers were enrolled and then followed up weekly for as long as 16 weeks. Receptor libraries were prepared by 5' RACE. The sequencing machine was a NextSeq 500. To correct for sequencing error and PCR bias, the TCR library protocol tagged individual cDNA molecules with unique molecular identifiers. TCR alpha and beta chains were both sequenced, and the abundances of alpha and beta sequences in each sample were closely correlated with each other. Processing in the source paper ran as follows. Decombinator V4 was used to annotate the V gene, J gene and CDR3 of the TCR sequences. Expanded TCRs were defined as changing significantly between any two time points under a Poisson model with p below 0.0001. TCR abundances were normalised to the total number of TCRs sequenced per sample and were expressed as counts per million. TRAV1-2 paired with TRAJ12, TRAJ20 or TRAJ33 defined MAIT TCRs, while TRAV10 paired with TRAJ18 defined iNKT TCRs. VDJdb, accessed 1 November 2021, was searched for CMV, EBV and SARS-CoV-2 annotated TCRs, excluding TCRs annotated for multiple antigens. The public reads were reanalyzed by TCRdb: fastp trimming at Q25, MiXCR alignment, in-frame beta chains only. Under each unique CDR3 protein, matching rows form one entry showing the most common genes and DNA. V and J calls and clone size were set by TCRdb, not the authors. The sample profile shows more than 60,000 distinct CDR3 sequences; roughly 13% of them were found once. 6% of the sample rests with the top ten.

In this sample, this clonotype turned up a few times. What antigen it recognizes has not been identified. Per-nucleotide qualities are absent, and no much larger clonotype sits a single base away. After removal of 0 bases from V and 5 bases from J, the junction retains 7 bases not matched to a gene. CDR1 ENHRY and CDR2 SYGVKD were looked up in the germline V gene. The CDR3 sequence holds 16 residues, the cysteine and phenylalanine included. Solely the CDR3 DNA is kept, with 48 bases framed from the first base. Source material: whole blood. In this chain, TRBV10-3 is recombined with TRBJ2-1; TRBD2 lines up with 7 middle nucleotides. The origin of this receptor is an adult who was a healthcare worker with PCR-confirmed SARS-CoV-2 infection or an uninfected control (not recorded which). The sequenced DNA is TGTGCCATCAGTGAGTCGACCGCGGGGGTTAACAATGAGCAGTTCTTC. Its amino acids are CAISESTAGVNNEQFF.